A single sample is the source of the 32 T cell receptor beta chains below, sequenced in a study of blood T cells in healthy people across ages. A second PCR, run for roughly 7 to 11 cycles, used a sample-barcoded 5' primer plus a J-beta primer mix. TCRdb processed the 5' RACE reads anew with MiXCR; each CDR3 protein has one entry. The table lists hundreds of thousands of distinct CDR3 sequences, roughly 64% of them singletons. The sequenced sample was blood. These receptors were collected from a man in his thirties or forties in good health.

The CDR3 region is CASNLGGAGANVLTF. Written as DNA, the CDR3 is TGTGCCAGCAACCTAGGAGGGGCTGGGGCCAACGTCCTGACTTTC. V gene TRBV9 combines with J gene TRBJ2-6; D is perhaps TRBD2 (6 bases). Looked up from germline, CDR1 is SGDLS and CDR2 is YYNGEE. The CDR3 totals 15 residues. V was pared by 6 bases and J by 2 bases, with 12 bases between.

This clonotype has only a few counts. This chain links TRBV15 with TRBJ2-5; TRBD1 agrees at 8 bases. V trimming: 5 bases; J trimming: 4 bases; junction bases outside the gene matches: 9. This CDR3 spans 15 amino acids. The germline gives CDR1 LNHNV, CDR2 YYDKDF (reference sequence). This CDR3 reads CATSPTGGITETQYF. The CDR3, as DNA: TGTGCCACCAGCCCAACAGGGGGAATTACAGAGACCCAGTACTTC.

This clonotype was detected a few times. This CDR3 is CASSQEGWLDTQYF. CDR3 DNA: TGTGCCAGCAGTCAGGAGGGTTGGTTGGATACGCAGTATTTT. The chain has TRBV7-2 and TRBJ2-3, with a possible D match to TRBD2 (6 bases). The CDR3 has 14 residues. Germline loops: CDR1 SGHTA, CDR2 FQGNSA. The V end lost 6 bases, the J end lost 6 bases, and 16 bases lay between the germline ends.

In its sample, this clonotype was seen a few times. The V call is TRBV7-2, the J call TRBJ2-3; the D is unclear. CDR3 length: 14 amino acids. CDR1 is SGHTA and CDR2 is FQGNSA in the germline V gene. V was cut by 1 base and J by 5 bases, with 10 bases left in between. As DNA, the CDR3 is TGTGCCAGCAGCTTAGAATGGGCAGAAGATACGCAGTATTTT. It codes for CASSLEWAEDTQYF.

In its sample, this clonotype was seen once. CDR3 in amino acids: CASRPPVGDGYTF. DNA of the CDR3: TGTGCCAGCAGGCCCCCCGTCGGGGATGGCTACACCTTC. The chain is built from TRBV28 and TRBJ1-2; D is ambiguous. The CDR3 is 13 amino acids. From germline, CDR1 is MDHEN and CDR2 SYDVKM. The V end lost 6 bases, the J end lost 6 bases, and 14 bases lay between the germline ends.

This chain links TRBV20-1 with TRBJ1-6, with D uncertain. Germline CDR1 reads DFQATT; CDR2 reads SNEGSKA (reference sequence). Trimming shortened V by 0 bases and J by 2 bases, and 11 bases separated the two germline ends. This CDR3 is 16 amino acids long. CDR3 region: CSARDLKITYNSPLHF. The CDR3 nucleotides read TGCAGTGCTAGAGATCTTAAGATAACCTATAATTCACCCCTCCACTTT.

Only a few counts were recorded for this clonotype. The chain couples TRBV20-1 to TRBJ2-7; tentative D call: TRBD2 (5 bases). V dropped 7 bases and J dropped 3 bases, with 13 bases sitting between them. This CDR3 has 12 amino acids. Germline V gives CDR1 DFQATT, CDR2 SNEGSKA (reference sequence). This chain's CDR3 is CSGGGSFYEQYF. In DNA, the CDR3 is TGCAGTGGGGGTGGGAGTTTCTACGAGCAGTACTTC.

The V and J genes are TRBV12-3 or TRBV12-4 and TRBJ2-7; maybe TRBD1 (5 bases). Between the trimmed V and J ends, which lost 3 bases and 2 bases, there was a span of 17 bases. The CDR3 runs to 16 residues. CDR3 coding DNA: TGTGCCAGCAGTTTCTGGGGCTCAATGGAACCCTACGAGCAGTACTTC. Translation gives CASSFWGSMEPYEQYF.

Concerning this clonotype itself: Germline is not matched at one junction end, which may reflect a read error. The rearrangement joins TRBV11-2 to TRBJ2-7, with D perhaps matching TRBD2 (6 bases). The J call may be incorrect, as the DNA end agrees better with TRBJ2-5. The length of the CDR3 is 16 residues. The germline CDR1 and CDR2 sequences are SGHAT and FQNNGV. CDR3 in amino acids: CTSSSLWGEGGETQYF. CDR3 in DNA: TGTACCAGCAGCTCGTTGTGGGGAGAGGGAGGAGAGACCCAGTACTTC.

Notes on this clonotype: With a much larger clone just one base away, this may be a read error. The rearrangement links TRBV7-4 to TRBJ2-3; D is perhaps TRBD1 (6 bases). From germline, CDR1 is SGHVT and CDR2 SQSDAQ. This CDR3 contains 22 residues. As DNA, the CDR3 is TGTGCCAGCAGCCCTGAGTTAAATTCTGAAGTACAGGGAGAGGAAAACACAGGTACGCAGTATTTT. Translation gives CASSPELNSEVQGEENTGTQYF.

J is TRBJ1-5 and V is TRBV20-1; TRBD1 might be the D (6 bases). With 4 bases removed from V and 2 bases from J, the gap between germline ends came to 15 bases. Germline V gene lookup returns CDR1 DFQATT and CDR2 SNEGSKA (reference sequence). The CDR3 runs to 15 residues. CDR3 in amino acids: CSAIARGHGNQPQHF. As DNA, the CDR3 is TGCAGTGCTATCGCGCGGGGACACGGCAATCAGCCCCAGCATTTT.

This rearrangement joins TRBV6-6 to TRBJ2-7; 8 bases fit TRBD2. From germline, CDR1 is MNHNY and CDR2 SVGAGI (reference sequence). The CDR3 loop spans 13 amino acids. V trimming: 7 bases; J trimming: 3 bases; junction bases outside the gene matches: 5. The CDR3: CASKSGGYYEQYF. The CDR3 coding sequence is TGTGCCAGCAAATCGGGGGGGTACTACGAGCAGTACTTC.

This CDR3 is CASSSLGLAGTDTQYF. CDR3 DNA sequence: TGTGCCAGCAGTTCCCTAGGACTAGCGGGCACAGATACGCAGTATTTT. The J gene is TRBJ2-3, the V gene TRBV28, with 10 bases identical to TRBD2. The ends lost 4 bases at V and 1 base at J; junction bases unmatched: 5. Germline V gene lookup returns CDR1 MDHEN and CDR2 SYDVKM. This CDR3 spans 16 amino acids.

The rearrangement uses TRBV7-9 and TRBJ1-5; D is unresolved. The CDR3 has 12 amino acids. V was shortened by 7 bases and J by 5 bases, with 9 bases between the two germline ends. CDR1 and CDR2 from the germline V gene are SEHNR and FQNEAQ (reference sequence). The CDR3 DNA sequence: TGTGCCAGCACCCCTGGGGATCAGCCCCAGCATTTT. Protein: CASTPGDQPQHF.

This clonotype was recorded once. This clone may be a read error of a much larger clone one base away. The chain is built from TRBV28 and TRBJ2-4; 8 bases fit TRBD1. The CDR3 consists of 16 residues. V lost 1 base to trimming and J lost 11 bases; unmatched junction nucleotides: 13. Germline V CDR1 and CDR2: MDHEN, SYDVKM. Here the CDR3 reads CASSLLRTGTANFQYF. The CDR3 DNA sequence: TGTGCCAGCAGTTTATTGAGGACAGGGACGGCGAACTTTCAGTACTTC.

There are a few counts of this clonotype. The chain joins TRBV9 to TRBJ2-2; 11 nucleotides agree with TRBD2. CDR3 length: 16 amino acids. Germline CDR1 and CDR2: SGDLS and YYNGEE. V lost 1 base to trimming and J lost 3 bases; unmatched junction nucleotides: 2. CDR3 amino acids: CASSVSTSGDTGELFF. CDR3 DNA sequence: TGTGCCAGCAGCGTATCGACTAGCGGGGACACCGGGGAGCTGTTTTTT.

The chain is built from TRBV21-1 and TRBJ2-4; the listed D gene, TRBD1, was not tested against the DNA. TRBV21-1 is classified as a pseudogene. This CDR3 is built from 18 residues. CDR3 in amino acids: CASREKGRRVELKNIQYF. CDR3 DNA sequence: TGTGCCAGCAGGGAAAAAGGGCGCCGAGTGGAGCTGAAGAACATTCAGTACTTC.

The chain employs TRBV13 and TRBJ2-4, with TRBD2 identical over 10 bases. The J call may be in error: the DNA end matches TRBJ2-5 better. The CDR3 loop spans 14 amino acids. The germline CDR1 and CDR2 sequences are PRHDT and FYEKMQ (reference sequence). This chain's CDR3 is CASSSSGRRETQYF. The CDR3 nucleotides read TGTGCCAGCAGCTCTAGCGGGAGACGAGAGACCCAGTACTTC.

The chain joins TRBV29-1 to TRBJ2-5; possible D gene TRBD2, 5 bases. Between the trimmed V and J ends, which lost 6 bases and 3 bases, there was a span of 14 bases. The V gene's germline CDR1 is SQVTM and CDR2 ANQGSEA. There are 13 residues in the CDR3. This CDR3 reads CSVVRGIEETQYF. In DNA form, the CDR3 reads TGCAGCGTAGTCCGGGGTATCGAAGAGACCCAGTACTTC.

This clonotype was picked up a small number of times. The chain recombines TRBV28 with TRBJ2-4; no reliable D call. The CDR3 runs to 15 residues. The V gene's germline CDR1 is MDHEN and CDR2 SYDVKM. V was clipped by 4 bases and J by 2 bases, with 12 bases between them. CDR3 sequence reads: CASSYSWGTKNIQYF. In DNA, the CDR3 is TGTGCCAGCAGTTATTCGTGGGGAACCAAAAACATTCAGTACTTC.

The rearrangement links TRBV7-3 to TRBJ1-1; maybe TRBD1 (6 bases). Germline CDR1 is SGHTA and CDR2 is FQGTGA. This CDR3 is built from 13 residues. Trimming took 2 bases from V and 10 from J, leaving 14 bases between them. The CDR3 region is CASSLGRGTGAFF. As DNA, the CDR3 is TGTGCCAGCAGCTTAGGCAGGGGAACGGGAGCTTTCTTT.

The genes are TRBV7-2 and TRBJ2-5; TRBD2 matches 7 bases. There are 15 residues in the CDR3. With 5 bases clipped from V and 2 bases from J, the junction kept 8 bases outside the gene matches. Per germline, CDR1 SGHTA and CDR2 FQGNSA. Here the CDR3 DNA reads TGTGCCAGCAGCGATAGACAGCGGGGACAAGAGACCCAGTACTTC. Protein: CASSDRQRGQETQYF.

The chain has TRBV5-1 and TRBJ2-3; no reliable D call. CDR3 size: 13 residues. Looked up from germline, CDR1 is SGHRS and CDR2 is YFSETQ. V was clipped by 4 bases and J by 2 bases, with 8 bases between them. The CDR3 region has the DNA TGCGCCAGCAGCCGGATTACCACAGATACGCAGTATTTT. Translated, it gives CASSRITTDTQYF.

To note about this clonotype: An end of the junction does not agree with germline; a read error may underlie this. The J gene is TRBJ2-7, the V gene TRBV29-1, with unresolved D. Germline CDR1 SQVTM, CDR2 ANQGSEA. This CDR3 comprises 13 residues. The CDR3 reads CSVSDGSSYEQNF. For the CDR3, the DNA is TGCAGCGTTAGTGACGGAAGCTCCTACGAGCAGAACTTC.

The chain couples TRBV9 to TRBJ1-2; D might be TRBD1 (5 bases). In germline, CDR1 is SGDLS, CDR2 YYNGEE. The CDR3 loop spans 15 amino acids. V was cut by 3 bases and J by 4 bases, with 16 bases left in between. The CDR3 spells CASSAGGTGSYGYTF. Here the CDR3 DNA reads TGTGCCAGCAGCGCAGGCGGGACGGGATCCTATGGCTACACCTTC.

In this sample, this clonotype turned up a few times. The gene calls are TRBV20-1 and TRBJ2-7, with D hard to call. Germline loops: CDR1 DFQATT, CDR2 SNEGSKA (reference sequence). Trimming stripped 6 bases from V and 0 bases from J, with 9 bases between. The length of the CDR3 is 12 residues. CDR3 coding DNA: TGCAGTGCCCCAAGAGGCTCCTACGAGCAGTACTTC. This gives the protein CSAPRGSYEQYF.

The chain carries TRBV6-2 or TRBV6-3 and TRBJ2-3; D unresolved. Germline-derived CDR1 and CDR2 are MNHEY and SVGEGT. The CDR3 sequence is 13 residues long. Trimming pared 7 bases from V and 5 bases from J, leaving 13 bases between. CDR3 nucleotides: TGTGCCAGCAAGGAGAGTCACTTAGATACGCAGTATTTT. This sequence encodes CASKESHLDTQYF.

The CDR3 spells CASSSRFRDGGVAKNIQYF. The CDR3 nucleotides read TGCGCCAGCAGCAGCCGATTCCGGGACGGGGGGGTGGCCAAAAACATTCAGTACTTC. V and J are TRBV4-3 and TRBJ2-4; 8 bases fit TRBD2. The CDR3 has 19 amino acids. Per the germline V gene, CDR1 is LGHNA and CDR2 is YSLEER. V shed 5 bases and J 1 base; nucleotides not matched to a gene: 16.

This clonotype was found a few times. The J gene is TRBJ2-3, the V gene TRBV29-1; a possible D gene is TRBD2 (7 bases). From germline, CDR1 is SQVTM and CDR2 ANQGSEA. V lost 7 bases and J 6 bases, leaving 20 bases between the germline ends. This CDR3 region has 14 residues. The CDR3 DNA is TGCAGCGCTGGGGGGGGAACAGGGTCGGATACGCAGTATTTT. It encodes CSAGGGTGSDTQYF.

The J gene is TRBJ1-1, the V gene TRBV28; D is perhaps TRBD1 (5 bases). The V and J ends lost 2 bases and 4 bases respectively, with 11 bases between them. This CDR3 contains 14 residues. The germline CDR1 and CDR2 sequences are MDHEN and SYDVKM. CDR3 region: CASSLRPGRTEAFF. CDR3 in DNA: TGTGCCAGCAGTTTACGTCCGGGACGCACTGAAGCTTTCTTT.

This clonotype was seen only a few times. This rearrangement joins TRBV6-6 to TRBJ1-2, with D perhaps TRBD1 (6 bases). The CDR3 is 16 residues long. CDR1 is MNHNY and CDR2 is SVGAGI in the germline V gene (reference sequence). V lost 9 bases to trimming and J lost 0 bases, with 20 bases between them. Here the CDR3 reads CASSPIGTTTNYGYTF. DNA for the CDR3: TGTGCCAGTAGCCCAATCGGGACAACTACTAACTATGGCTACACCTTC.

This clonotype was recorded once. J is TRBJ2-1 and V is TRBV29-1, with 7 bases that match TRBD1. V was pared by 6 bases and J by 5 bases, with 10 bases of the junction left unmatched. The germline V gene encodes CDR1 SQVTM and CDR2 ANQGSEA. The CDR3 totals 14 residues. CDR3 sequence: CSVTTGAQDNEQFF. The CDR3 nucleotides are TGCAGCGTCACCACAGGGGCTCAGGACAATGAGCAGTTCTTC.